Below are 30 T cell receptor beta chains sequenced from a single sample in a study of a mutant IDH1 vaccine in newly diagnosed glioma. Only in-frame clones appear in the TCRdb table, and some are missing; sequencing was by immunoSEQ multiplex PCR. Here the sample spans approximately 60,000 clones, roughly four fifths being singletons. Time point reported: week 47, end of study. The content of each vaccine dose was 300 ug of mutant IDH1 20-mer peptide, and topical imiquimod accompanied it. These receptors have no known antigen. The sequencing here drew on PBMCs, taken from a glioma patient whose treatment included an IDH1 peptide vaccine. The receptors come from a man aged 25-45 years with glioma.

The chain recombines TRBV5-5 with TRBJ2-2, with TRBD1 matching 7 bases. In germline, CDR1 is SGHKS, CDR2 YYEKEE (reference sequence). The J segment lost 2 bases and the V segment lost 5 bases, leaving 3 bases of the junction unmatched. The CDR3 is 14 amino acids. The CDR3 is CASRWDSNTGELFF. The CDR3 region has the DNA TGTGCCAGCAGATGGGACAGTAACACCGGGGAGCTGTTTTTT.

The chain joins TRBV7-9 to TRBJ1-2; 7 bases are a match to TRBD1. CDR1 and CDR2 from the germline V gene are SEHNR and FQNEAQ (reference sequence). The length of the CDR3 is 15 residues. V gave up 4 bases and J gave up 0 bases; unmatched junction bases: 5. CDR3 loop: CASSSRDSPNYGYTF. In nucleotides, the CDR3 is TGTGCCAGCAGCTCCCGGGACAGTCCTAACTATGGCTACACCTTC.

This chain connects TRBV30 to TRBJ1-6; unclear D gene. The CDR3 spans 12 residues. V lost 2 bases to trimming and J lost 6 bases, with 5 bases between them. CDR1 is GTSNPN, CDR2 SVGIG, per germline (reference sequence). CDR3 nucleotide sequence: TGTGCCTGGAGTCCCAGTAATTCACCCCTCCACTTT. It translates to CAWSPSNSPLHF.

In this sample, this clone turned up a few times. This rearrangement joins TRBV2 to TRBJ2-2, with a possible D match to TRBD2 (5 bases). Germline loops: CDR1 SNHLY, CDR2 FYNNEI. The CDR3 contains 14 residues. V lost 3 bases and J lost 2, with 7 bases in between. CDR3 sequence: CASSDLANTGELFF. The CDR3 coding sequence is TGTGCCAGCAGTGATCTAGCCAACACCGGGGAGCTGTTTTTT.

This chain uses TRBV30 with TRBJ2-7, with a weak D call TRBD1 (6 bases). CDR1 and CDR2 (germline): GTSNPN, SVGIG (reference sequence). V lost 4 bases and J lost 2, with 15 bases in between. This CDR3 region has 14 residues. CDR3 in DNA: TGTGCCTGGACTCGACAGGCCGGTCCCTACGAGCAGTACTTC. Its protein product is CAWTRQAGPYEQYF.

The chain combines TRBV15 with TRBJ2-7; 11 bases are a match to TRBD1. CDR3 size: 15 residues. Germline V gene sequence: CDR1 LNHNV, CDR2 YYDKDF (reference sequence). The V gene end was trimmed by 2 bases and the J gene end by 4 bases; junction bases not matched to a gene: 4. CDR3 sequence: CATSRPGTGGYEQYF. CDR3 DNA sequence: TGTGCCACCAGCAGACCGGGGACAGGGGGATACGAGCAGTACTTC.

V and J are TRBV7-8 and TRBJ2-5; 7 bases align to TRBD1. Germline assignment: CDR1 SGHVS and CDR2 FQNEAQ. There are 15 residues in the CDR3. V was pared by 2 bases and J by 2 bases, with 5 bases of the junction left unmatched. CDR3 sequence: CASSLLGTEQETQYF. DNA of the CDR3: TGTGCCAGCAGCTTACTAGGGACAGAACAAGAGACCCAGTACTTC.

This sequence joins TRBV5-5 and TRBJ1-5, with 10 bases fitting TRBD1. With 5 bases clipped from V and 1 base from J, the junction kept 12 bases outside the gene matches. Germline assignment: CDR1 SGHKS and CDR2 YYEKEE (reference sequence). This CDR3 is built from 18 residues. The CDR3 region is CASSPDRGRVGSNQPQHF. CDR3 DNA: TGTGCCAGCAGTCCTGACAGGGGGCGGGTGGGAAGCAATCAGCCCCAGCATTTT. Looking up the rest from reference TRBV5-5 and TRBJ1-5 gives the full variable domain: DAGVTQSPTHLIKTRGQQVTLRCSPISGHKSVSWYQQVLGQGPQFIFQYYEKEERGRGNFPDRFSARQFPNYSSELNVNALLLGDSALYLCASSPDRGRVGSNQPQHFGDGTRLSIL.

The CDR3 sequence: CASSSPGTALNSGNTIYF. The CDR3 DNA reads TGTGCCAGCAGCTCCCCCGGGACCGCTCTCAACTCTGGAAACACCATATATTTT. The chain carries TRBV7-9 and TRBJ1-3; D may be TRBD1 (5 bases). The CDR3 is 18 residues long. Trimming took 4 bases from V and 0 from J, leaving 19 bases between them. Germline lookup yields CDR1 SEHNR and CDR2 FQNEAQ (reference sequence).

The chain joins TRBV6-6 to TRBJ1-5, with D possibly matching TRBD1 (6 bases). The CDR3 has 13 residues. V dropped 6 bases and J dropped 4 bases, with 10 bases sitting between them. From germline, CDR1 is MNHNY and CDR2 SVGAGI (reference sequence). The CDR3 coding sequence is TGTGCCAGCAGCCCTAGGGGGAATCAGCCCCAGCATTTT. It specifies CASSPRGNQPQHF.

This clone was detected a few times. This chain uses TRBV2 with TRBJ1-4; D uncertain. Trimming cost V 4 bases and J 7 bases, with 10 bases left between them. Germline V gene lookup returns CDR1 SNHLY and CDR2 FYNNEI. The CDR3 covers 13 residues. Here the CDR3 DNA reads TGTGCCAGCAGTGCAATCACGGGTGAAAAACTGTTTTTT. As protein: CASSAITGEKLFF.

Here the CDR3 reads CASSYSILLNTEAFF. For the CDR3, the DNA is TGTGCCAGCAGTTACTCGATCCTGCTCAACACTGAAGCTTTCTTT. V and J are TRBV6-5 and TRBJ1-1; D not certain. Germline V gene lookup returns CDR1 MNHEY and CDR2 SVGAGI. V dropped 0 bases and J dropped 2 bases, with 10 bases sitting between them. The CDR3 has 15 amino acids.

The rearrangement links TRBV5-5 to TRBJ1-6; D possibly corresponds to TRBD1 (5 bases). The CDR3 sequence is 17 residues long. Germline loops: CDR1 SGHKS, CDR2 YYEKEE (reference sequence). The V end lost 2 bases, the J end lost 4 bases, and 16 bases lay between the germline ends. CDR3 in DNA: TGTGCCAGCAGCTTTTTGGGAACAGGCGGTTATAATTCACCCCTCCACTTT. Encoded protein: CASSFLGTGGYNSPLHF.

The chain carries TRBV28 and TRBJ1-1, with D unresolved. Per the germline V gene, CDR1 is MDHEN and CDR2 is SYDVKM. V dropped 6 bases and J dropped 0 bases, with 11 bases sitting between them. This CDR3 has 14 residues. CDR3 sequence: CASSRSALNTEAFF. The CDR3 region has the DNA TGTGCCAGCAGCCGATCTGCACTGAACACTGAAGCTTTCTTT.

This clone was found once. CDR3 sequence reads: CASSHRQGGSYEQYF. The DNA for the CDR3 is TGTGCCAGCAGCCACCGACAGGGGGGCTCCTACGAGCAGTACTTC. The chain combines TRBV13 with TRBJ2-7; 9 positions match TRBD1. The CDR3 covers 15 residues. The germline CDR1 and CDR2 sequences are PRHDT and FYEKMQ (reference sequence). Losses at the gene ends were 5 bases for V and 0 bases for J; bases not matched to a gene: 5.

The CDR3 DNA reads TGTGCCAGCACCCTATGGGGGGGACAAGCGTACTCTGGGGCCAACGTCCTGACTTTC. Translated, it gives CASTLWGGQAYSGANVLTF. V gene TRBV7-8 combines with J gene TRBJ2-6, with D maybe TRBD2 (7 bases). Per the germline V gene, CDR1 is SGHVS and CDR2 is FQNEAQ. The CDR3 loop spans 19 amino acids. Trimming pared 7 bases from V and 0 bases from J, leaving 22 bases between.

This rearrangement joins TRBV7-2 to TRBJ2-1; D is ambiguous. Between the trimmed V and J ends, which lost 5 bases and 9 bases, there was a span of 11 bases. Germline V gives CDR1 SGHTA, CDR2 FQGNSA. This CDR3 region has 12 residues. This CDR3 is CASSPHISEQFF. The CDR3 DNA reads TGTGCCAGCAGCCCCCACATTTCTGAGCAGTTCTTC. The entire variable domain, with the rest obtained from reference TRBV7-2 and TRBJ2-1, is as follows: GAGVSQSPSNKVTEKGKDVELRCDPISGHTALYWYRQSLGQGLEFLIYFQGNSAPDKSGLPSDRFSAERTGGSVSTLTIQRTQQEDSAVYLCASSPHISEQFFGPGTRLTVL.

V is TRBV7-2 and J is TRBJ1-5; a weak D match, TRBD1 (6 bases). Trimming shortened V by 2 bases and J by 0 bases, and 8 bases separated the two germline ends. This CDR3 contains 15 residues. CDR1 and CDR2 from the germline V gene are SGHTA and FQGNSA. CDR3 region: CASSLRGHSNQPQHF. The DNA for the CDR3 is TGTGCCAGCAGCTTAAGGGGACATAGCAATCAGCCCCAGCATTTT.

The genes are TRBV20-1 and TRBJ1-2; D is possibly TRBD1 (5 bases). This CDR3 is 11 amino acids long. Trimming removed 6 bases from V and 1 base from J, with 6 bases in between. The germline V gene encodes CDR1 DFQATT and CDR2 SNEGSKA (reference sequence). Here the CDR3 DNA reads TGCAGTGCCCAGGGTAACTATGGCTACACCTTC. It encodes CSAQGNYGYTF.

The V call is TRBV9, the J call TRBJ2-2; D is ambiguous. The CDR3 has 12 residues. CDR1 is SGDLS, CDR2 YYNGEE, per germline. V was trimmed by 3 bases and J by 6 bases, leaving 6 bases between them. This chain's CDR3 is CASSAWAGELFF. The CDR3 coding sequence is TGTGCCAGCAGCGCCTGGGCCGGGGAGCTGTTTTTT.

The chain is built from TRBV27 and TRBJ2-7; 7 nucleotides align to TRBD1. V lost 6 bases and J lost 4; bases outside the gene matches: 9. Germline-derived CDR1 and CDR2 are MNHEY and SMNVEV (reference sequence). The CDR3 is made up of 14 amino acids. The DNA of the CDR3 is TGTGCCAGCAGGAAACAGGGGCCCCCGTACGAGCAGTACTTC. It specifies CASRKQGPPYEQYF.

This chain links TRBV7-6 with TRBJ2-7; perhaps TRBD1 as D (6 bases). The CDR3 is 17 residues long. Germline-derived CDR1 and CDR2 are SGHVS and FNYEAQ. V was shortened by 4 bases and J by 0 bases, with 19 bases between the two germline ends. CDR3: CASSSYPTGTFSYEQYF. The CDR3 bases are TGTGCCAGCAGCTCCTATCCCACAGGGACCTTCTCCTACGAGCAGTACTTC. Full variable domain (missing parts from reference TRBV7-6 and TRBJ2-7): GAGVSQSPRYKVTKRGQDVALRCDPISGHVSLYWYRQALGQGPEFLTYFNYEAQQDKSGLPNDRFSAERPEGSISTLTIQRTEQRDSAMYRCASSSYPTGTFSYEQYFGPGTRLTVT.

The chain joins TRBV28 to TRBJ1-5, with TRBD1 identical over 10 bases. Germline V gene sequence: CDR1 MDHEN, CDR2 SYDVKM. With 6 bases clipped from V and 4 bases from J, the junction kept 9 bases outside the gene matches. This CDR3 has 16 residues. The CDR3 reads CASRTGTGVENQPQHF. The CDR3 DNA sequence: TGTGCCAGCAGAACCGGGACAGGGGTCGAGAATCAGCCCCAGCATTTT.

V gene TRBV7-6 combines with J gene TRBJ1-1; TRBD1 agrees at 8 bases. V trimming: 3 bases; J trimming: 3 bases; junction bases outside the gene matches: 15. The CDR3 contains 18 residues. Germline assignment: CDR1 SGHVS and CDR2 FNYEAQ. The CDR3 here is CASSFSWTGRKGDTEAFF. DNA of the CDR3: TGTGCCAGCAGCTTCTCTTGGACAGGGAGGAAGGGGGACACTGAAGCTTTCTTT.

A single count supports this clone. The chain is built from TRBV2 and TRBJ1-2; tentative D call: TRBD1 (6 bases). This CDR3 is 13 amino acids long. V was pared by 3 bases and J by 6 bases, with 11 bases between. Germline CDR1 SNHLY, CDR2 FYNNEI. The CDR3 DNA is TGTGCCAGCAGTGACAGGGGTGGAGATGGCTACACCTTC. Amino acid sequence: CASSDRGGDGYTF.

J is TRBJ2-7 and V is TRBV7-6, with D tentatively TRBD2 (5 bases). Looked up from germline, CDR1 is SGHVS and CDR2 is FNYEAQ. The CDR3 sequence is 15 residues long. Trimming left V 5 bases short and J 3 bases short, with 17 bases between. For the CDR3, the DNA is TGTGCCAGCAGCCCTGGACTGATCCCCTACTACGAGCAGTACTTC. Residues: CASSPGLIPYYEQYF.

The rearrangement uses TRBV18 and TRBJ1-1; the match to TRBD1 covers 7 bases. Looked up from germline, CDR1 is KGHSH and CDR2 is LQKENI. The V and J ends lost 2 bases and 4 bases, in that order; junction bases with no gene match: 10. The CDR3 loop spans 16 amino acids. CDR3 loop: CASSPGETGFRTEAFF. CDR3 in DNA: TGTGCCAGCTCACCAGGGGAGACAGGGTTCCGCACTGAAGCTTTCTTT.

In its sample, this clone was seen a few times. J is TRBJ1-5 and V is TRBV19; 8 bases are a match to TRBD1. The trim removed 2 bases at V and 6 bases at J, leaving 9 bases unmatched. Germline assignment: CDR1 LNHDA and CDR2 SQIVND (reference sequence). This CDR3 spans 16 amino acids. The CDR3 sequence is CASSIQQGAVGQPQHF. Here the CDR3 DNA reads TGTGCCAGTAGTATACAGCAGGGGGCGGTAGGTCAGCCCCAGCATTTT.

V usage is TRBV6-6 and J usage is TRBJ1-5; 8 nucleotides align to TRBD1. The V gene end was trimmed by 10 bases and the J gene end by 2 bases; junction bases not matched to a gene: 10. The CDR3 runs 15 residues. Germline V gene sequence: CDR1 MNHNY, CDR2 SVGAGI (reference sequence). The DNA for the CDR3 is TGTGCCACTACAGGGGGACCTTATGGCAATCAGCCCCAGCATTTT. Translated, it gives CATTGGPYGNQPQHF.

The chain combines TRBV18 with TRBJ1-1; D unresolved. Germline V CDR1 and CDR2: KGHSH, LQKENI. V lost 3 bases, J lost 2 bases, and 13 bases lay in between. The CDR3 sequence is 15 residues long. CDR3: CASSPPRVANTEAFF. In nucleotides, the CDR3 is TGTGCCAGCTCACCTCCAAGGGTGGCTAACACTGAAGCTTTCTTT. Drawing the rest from reference TRBV18 and TRBJ1-1, the complete variable domain is NAGVMQNPRHLVRRRGQEARLRCSPMKGHSHVYWYRQLPEEGLKFMVYLQKENIIDESGMPKERFSAEFPKEGPSILRIQQVVRGDSAAYFCASSPPRVANTEAFFGQGTRLTVV.